This T cell receptor (beta chain) was identified during a study of T cell repertoires in cytomegalovirus infection. Study background: An indication of both CMV infection and matching HLA type came from public TCR beta signatures.

The CDR3 length is 11 residues. Germline V gives CDR1 KGHSH, CDR2 LQKENI. TCRdb called the reads again in MiXCR, with one record for every CDR3 protein. The sample lists roughly 140,000 distinct CDR3 sequences, 20% to 30% occurring once. With respect to this clonotype: The antigen is not known. An end of the junction differs from the germline gene, which may be a read error.

Whole-study findings and limits: Frequencies of public TCR beta families were cumulated, and this identified carriers of CMV plus the relevant HLA. Clonotypes of TCR beta that were HLA-C-restricted and CMV-specific dominated the ex vivo response.

This receptor was identified in a human donor in good health (CMV status not recorded). Some clones in this sample may be carry-over from other donors' samples. The sample consisted of PBMCs. V usage is TRBV18 and J usage is TRBJ2-3; tentative D call: TRBD2 (5 bases). In nucleotides, the CDR3 is TGTGCCCGCTCAGGAGAGGGTACGCAGTATTTT. Its translation: CARSGEGTQYF.